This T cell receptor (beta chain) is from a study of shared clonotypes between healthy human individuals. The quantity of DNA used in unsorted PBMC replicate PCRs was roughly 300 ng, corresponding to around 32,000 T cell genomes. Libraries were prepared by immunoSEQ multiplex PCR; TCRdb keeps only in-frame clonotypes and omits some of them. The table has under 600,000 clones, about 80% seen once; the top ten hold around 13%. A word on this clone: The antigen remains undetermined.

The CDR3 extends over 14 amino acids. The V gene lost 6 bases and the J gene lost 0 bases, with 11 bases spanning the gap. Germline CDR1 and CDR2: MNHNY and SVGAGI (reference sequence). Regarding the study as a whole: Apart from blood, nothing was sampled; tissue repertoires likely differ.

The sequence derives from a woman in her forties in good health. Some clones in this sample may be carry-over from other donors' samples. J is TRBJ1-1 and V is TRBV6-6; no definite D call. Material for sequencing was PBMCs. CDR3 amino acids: CASSPRAMNTEAFF. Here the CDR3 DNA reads TGTGCCAGCAGCCCCCGGGCTATGAACACTGAAGCTTTCTTT.